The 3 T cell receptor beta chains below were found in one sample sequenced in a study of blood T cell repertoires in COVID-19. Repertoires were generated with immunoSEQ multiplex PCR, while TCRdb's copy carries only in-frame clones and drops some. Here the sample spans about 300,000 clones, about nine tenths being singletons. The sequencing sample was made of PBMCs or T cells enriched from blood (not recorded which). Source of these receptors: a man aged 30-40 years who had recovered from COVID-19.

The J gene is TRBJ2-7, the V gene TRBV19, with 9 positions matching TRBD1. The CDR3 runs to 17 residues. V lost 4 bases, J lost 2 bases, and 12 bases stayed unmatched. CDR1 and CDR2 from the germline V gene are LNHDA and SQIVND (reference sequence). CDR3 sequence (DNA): TGTGCCAGTAGTAACCTCGTCGGTGACAGGGGGGCCTACGAGCAGTACTTC. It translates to CASSNLVGDRGAYEQYF. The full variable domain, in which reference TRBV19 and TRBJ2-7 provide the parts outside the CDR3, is DGGITQSPKYLFRKEGQNVTLSCEQNLNHDAMYWYRQDPGQGLRLIYYSQIVNDFQKGDIAEGYSVSREKKESFPLTVTSAQKNPTAFYLCASSNLVGDRGAYEQYFGPGTRLTVT.

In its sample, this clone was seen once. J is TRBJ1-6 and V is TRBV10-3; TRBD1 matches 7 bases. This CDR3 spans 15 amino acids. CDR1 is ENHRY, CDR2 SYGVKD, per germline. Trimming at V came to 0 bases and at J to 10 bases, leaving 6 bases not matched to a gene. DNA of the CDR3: TGTGCCATCAGTGAGTCCGCGACAGGGCGATCACCCCTCCACTTT. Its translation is CAISESATGRSPLHF.

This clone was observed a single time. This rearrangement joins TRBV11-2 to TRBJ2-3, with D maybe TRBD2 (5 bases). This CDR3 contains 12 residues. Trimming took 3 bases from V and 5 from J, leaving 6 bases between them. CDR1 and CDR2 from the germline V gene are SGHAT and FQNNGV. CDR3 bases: TGTGCCAGCAGCTTTACTAGAGATACGCAGTATTTT. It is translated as CASSFTRDTQYF.